This TCR beta chain was captured by sequencing in a study of blood T cell repertoires in COVID-19. Study-wide context: Collection of acute and convalescent COVID-19 samples took place in the United States, Italy and Spain.

The V gene lost 5 bases and the J gene lost 0 bases, with 25 bases spanning the gap. CDR1 and CDR2 (germline): SGHVS, FNYEAQ. The CDR3 runs to 20 residues. Measured with immunoSEQ multiplex PCR; TCRdb has only the in-frame clones, and not every one. The profile shows approximately 150,000 clones, roughly nine tenths of them singletons. The sample comprised peripheral blood. This sequence was found in a woman in her 70s with acute or convalescent COVID-19. V and J are TRBV7-6 and TRBJ1-4; the D gene is possibly TRBD1 (6 bases). This chain's CDR3 is CASSNKRGQGAYATNEKLFF. The CDR3 coding sequence is TGTGCCAGCAGCAACAAGCGGGGGCAGGGAGCGTACGCAACTAATGAAAAACTGTTTTTT.